This T cell receptor (beta chain) was sequenced in a study of T cell changes during pregnancy in multiple sclerosis. CDR1 and CDR2 from the germline V gene are GTSNPN and SVGIG (reference sequence). Trimming took 7 bases from V and 6 from J; bases not matched to a gene: 5. This CDR3 contains 13 residues. Measured with immunoSEQ multiplex PCR; TCRdb has only the in-frame clones, and not every one. The sample includes about 73,000 clones, around 94% of them seen just once. Sequencing was performed on peripheral blood, taken in the third trimester of pregnancy. This TCR was sampled from a female donor in good health, enrolled as a control in a pregnancy study. The chain carries TRBV30 and TRBJ1-6, with 8 bases fitting TRBD1. For the CDR3, the DNA is TGTGCCTCCCAGGGGGCGAGTAATTCACCCCTCCACTTT. Protein product: CASQGASNSPLHF.